Here is one TCR beta chain with its context. V lost 7 bases to trimming and J lost 1 base; unmatched junction nucleotides: 9. Germline CDR1 is MNHNY and CDR2 is SVGAGI (reference sequence). The CDR3 length is 15 residues. The entry originates in a study of CD8 T cells in Susac syndrome. Reverse transcription of roughly 0.45 to 1 ug RNA was performed with random hexamers. TCRdb processed the immunoSEQ multiplex PCR reads anew with MiXCR; each CDR3 protein has one entry. The table records approximately 200,000 distinct CDR3 sequences, about 95% of them present only once. This clonotype was sampled from a human donor with multiple sclerosis. This sequence joins TRBV6-6 and TRBJ2-5; TRBD2 aligns across 7 bases. The specimen was CD4+ T cells from PBMCs. CDR3 residues: CASTPQGGGQETQYF. In DNA, the CDR3 is TGTGCCAGCACCCCCCAGGGCGGGGGCCAAGAGACCCAGTACTTC.